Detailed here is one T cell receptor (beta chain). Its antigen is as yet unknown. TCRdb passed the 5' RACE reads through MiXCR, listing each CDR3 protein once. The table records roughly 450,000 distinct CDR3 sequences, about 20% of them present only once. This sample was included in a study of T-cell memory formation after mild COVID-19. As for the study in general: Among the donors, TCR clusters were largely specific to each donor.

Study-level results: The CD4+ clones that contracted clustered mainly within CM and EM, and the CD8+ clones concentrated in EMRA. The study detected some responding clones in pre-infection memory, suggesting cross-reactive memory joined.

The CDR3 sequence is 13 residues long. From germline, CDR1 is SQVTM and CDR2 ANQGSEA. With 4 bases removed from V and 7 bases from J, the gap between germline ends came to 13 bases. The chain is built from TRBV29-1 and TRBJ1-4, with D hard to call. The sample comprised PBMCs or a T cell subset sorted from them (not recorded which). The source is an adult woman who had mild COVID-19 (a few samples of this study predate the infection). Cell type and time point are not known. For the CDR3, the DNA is TGCAGCGTTGGAGATACACGGGGTGAAAAACTGTTTTTT. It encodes CSVGDTRGEKLFF.